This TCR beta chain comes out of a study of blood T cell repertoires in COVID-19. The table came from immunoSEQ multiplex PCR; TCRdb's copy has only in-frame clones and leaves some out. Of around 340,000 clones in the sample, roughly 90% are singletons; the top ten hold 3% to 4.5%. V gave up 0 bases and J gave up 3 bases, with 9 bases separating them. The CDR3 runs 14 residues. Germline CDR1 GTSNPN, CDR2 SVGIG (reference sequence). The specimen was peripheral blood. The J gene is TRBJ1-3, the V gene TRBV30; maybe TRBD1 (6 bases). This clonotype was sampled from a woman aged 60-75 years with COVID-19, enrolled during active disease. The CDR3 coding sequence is TGTGCCTGGAGTGTGTGCAGGGGTGGAAACACCATATATTTT. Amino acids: CAWSVCRGGNTIYF.